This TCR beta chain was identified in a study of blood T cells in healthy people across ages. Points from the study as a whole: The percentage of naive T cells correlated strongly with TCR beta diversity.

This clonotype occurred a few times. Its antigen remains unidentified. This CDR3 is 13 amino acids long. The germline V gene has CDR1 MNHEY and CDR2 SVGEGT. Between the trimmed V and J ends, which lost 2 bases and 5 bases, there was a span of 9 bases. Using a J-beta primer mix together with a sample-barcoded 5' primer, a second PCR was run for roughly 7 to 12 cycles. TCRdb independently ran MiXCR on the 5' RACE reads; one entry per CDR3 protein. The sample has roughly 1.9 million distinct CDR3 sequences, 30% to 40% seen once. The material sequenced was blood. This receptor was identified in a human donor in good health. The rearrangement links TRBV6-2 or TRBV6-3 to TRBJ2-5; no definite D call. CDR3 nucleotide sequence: TGTGCCAGCAGTTACGGACGTCGGGAGACCCAGTACTTC. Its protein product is CASSYGRRETQYF.